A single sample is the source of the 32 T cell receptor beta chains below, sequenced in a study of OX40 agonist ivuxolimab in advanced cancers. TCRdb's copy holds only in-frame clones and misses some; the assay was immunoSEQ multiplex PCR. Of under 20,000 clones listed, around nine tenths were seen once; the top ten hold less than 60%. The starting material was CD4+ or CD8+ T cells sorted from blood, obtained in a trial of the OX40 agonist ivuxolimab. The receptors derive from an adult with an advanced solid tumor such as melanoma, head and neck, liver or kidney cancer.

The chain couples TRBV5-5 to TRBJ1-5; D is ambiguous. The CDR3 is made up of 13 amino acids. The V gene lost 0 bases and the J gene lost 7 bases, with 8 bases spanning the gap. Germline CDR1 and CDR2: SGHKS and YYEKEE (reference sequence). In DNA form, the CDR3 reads TGTGCCAGCAGCTTGGTCAGTGCCCAGCCCCAGCATTTT. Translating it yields CASSLVSAQPQHF.

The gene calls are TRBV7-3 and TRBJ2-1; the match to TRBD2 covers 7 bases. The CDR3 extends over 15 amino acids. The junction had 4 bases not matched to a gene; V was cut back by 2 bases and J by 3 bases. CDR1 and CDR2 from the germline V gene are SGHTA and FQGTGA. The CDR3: CASSLGLADYNEQFF. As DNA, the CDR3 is TGTGCCAGCAGCTTAGGGCTAGCGGACTACAATGAGCAGTTCTTC.

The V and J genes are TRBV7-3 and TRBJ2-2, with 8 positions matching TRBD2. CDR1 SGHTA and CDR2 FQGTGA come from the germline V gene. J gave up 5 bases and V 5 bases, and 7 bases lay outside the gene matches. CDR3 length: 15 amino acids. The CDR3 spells CASSLGLAGTGELFF. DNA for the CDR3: TGTGCCAGCAGCCTAGGACTAGCTGGGACCGGGGAGCTGTTTTTT.

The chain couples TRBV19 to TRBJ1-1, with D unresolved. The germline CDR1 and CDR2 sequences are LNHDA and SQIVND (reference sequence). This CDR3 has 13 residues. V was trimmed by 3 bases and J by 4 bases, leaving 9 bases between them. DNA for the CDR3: TGTGCCAGTAGTATCAGAGGGAGCACTGAAGCTTTCTTT. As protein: CASSIRGSTEAFF.

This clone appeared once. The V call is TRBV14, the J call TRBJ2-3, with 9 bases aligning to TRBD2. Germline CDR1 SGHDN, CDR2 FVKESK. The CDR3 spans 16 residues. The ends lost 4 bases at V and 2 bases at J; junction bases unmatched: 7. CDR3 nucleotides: TGTGCCAGCAGCCTTGTAGCGGGAGTGAACACAGATACGCAGTATTTT. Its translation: CASSLVAGVNTDTQYF. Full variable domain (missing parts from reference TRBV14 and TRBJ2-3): EAGVTQFPSHSVIEKGQTVTLRCDPISGHDNLYWYRRVMGKEIKFLLHFVKESKQDESGMPNNRFLAERTGGTYSTLKVQPAELEDSGVYFCASSLVAGVNTDTQYFGPGTRLTVL.

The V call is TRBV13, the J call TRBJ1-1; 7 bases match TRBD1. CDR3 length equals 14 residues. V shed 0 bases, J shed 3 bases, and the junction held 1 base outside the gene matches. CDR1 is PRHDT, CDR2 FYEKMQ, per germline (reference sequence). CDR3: CASSLGQGHTEAFF. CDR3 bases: TGTGCCAGCAGCTTAGGACAGGGGCACACTGAAGCTTTCTTT.

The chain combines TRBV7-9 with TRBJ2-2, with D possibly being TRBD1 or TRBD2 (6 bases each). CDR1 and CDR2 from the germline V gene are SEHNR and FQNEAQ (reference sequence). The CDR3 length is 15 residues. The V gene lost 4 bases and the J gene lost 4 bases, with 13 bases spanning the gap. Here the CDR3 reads CASSYSGEATGELFF. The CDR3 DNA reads TGTGCCAGCAGCTACTCAGGGGAGGCCACCGGGGAGCTGTTTTTT. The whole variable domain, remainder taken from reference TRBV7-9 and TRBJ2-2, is DTGVSQNPRHKITKRGQNVTFRCDPISEHNRLYWYRQTLGQGPEFLTYFQNEAQLEKSRLLSDRFSAERPKGSFSTLEIQRTEQGDSAMYLCASSYSGEATGELFFGEGSRLTVL.

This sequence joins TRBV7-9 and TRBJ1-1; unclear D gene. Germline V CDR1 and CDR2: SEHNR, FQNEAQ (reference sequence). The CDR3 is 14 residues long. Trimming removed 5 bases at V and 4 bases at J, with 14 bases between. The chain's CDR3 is CASSPTEGGTEAFF. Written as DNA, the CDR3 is TGTGCCAGCAGCCCTACGGAAGGAGGCACTGAAGCTTTCTTT.

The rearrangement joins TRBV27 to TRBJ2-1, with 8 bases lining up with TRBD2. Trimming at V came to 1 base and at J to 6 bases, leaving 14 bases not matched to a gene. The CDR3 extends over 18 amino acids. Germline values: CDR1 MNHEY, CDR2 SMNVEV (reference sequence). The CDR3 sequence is CASSLYPPGREATNEQFF. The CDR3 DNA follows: TGTGCCAGCAGTTTATACCCCCCGGGGCGGGAGGCCACCAATGAGCAGTTCTTC.

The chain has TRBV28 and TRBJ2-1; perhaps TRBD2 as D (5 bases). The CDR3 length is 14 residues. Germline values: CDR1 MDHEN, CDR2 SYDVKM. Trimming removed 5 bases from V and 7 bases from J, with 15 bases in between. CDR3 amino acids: CASSPRGGRNEQFF. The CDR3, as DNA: TGTGCCAGCAGTCCCCGCGGCGGGCGGAATGAGCAGTTCTTC.

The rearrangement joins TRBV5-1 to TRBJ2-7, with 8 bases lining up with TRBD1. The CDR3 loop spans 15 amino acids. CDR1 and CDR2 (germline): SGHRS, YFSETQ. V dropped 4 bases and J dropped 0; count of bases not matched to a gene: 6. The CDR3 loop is CASSPGTGFSYEQYF. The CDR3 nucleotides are TGCGCCAGCAGCCCTGGGACAGGCTTCTCCTACGAGCAGTACTTC.

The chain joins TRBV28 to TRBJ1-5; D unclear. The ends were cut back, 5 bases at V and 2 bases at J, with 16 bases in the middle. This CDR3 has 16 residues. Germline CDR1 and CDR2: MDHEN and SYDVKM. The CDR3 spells CASSPKGPFRNQPQHF. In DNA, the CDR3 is TGTGCCAGCAGTCCCAAGGGCCCGTTTCGCAATCAGCCCCAGCATTTT.

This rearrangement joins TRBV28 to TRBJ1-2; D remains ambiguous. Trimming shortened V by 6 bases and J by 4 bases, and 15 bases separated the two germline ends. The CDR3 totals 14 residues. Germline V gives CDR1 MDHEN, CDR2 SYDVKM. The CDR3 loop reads CASSRVGVRYGYTF. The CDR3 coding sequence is TGTGCCAGCAGCCGAGTTGGGGTTCGCTATGGCTACACCTTC.

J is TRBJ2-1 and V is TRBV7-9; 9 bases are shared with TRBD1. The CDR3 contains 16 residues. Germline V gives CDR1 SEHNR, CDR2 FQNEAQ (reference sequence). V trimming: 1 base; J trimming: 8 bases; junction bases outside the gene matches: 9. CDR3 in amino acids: CASSLVPPGQGDEQFF. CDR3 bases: TGTGCCAGCAGCTTAGTACCACCGGGACAGGGCGATGAGCAGTTCTTC.

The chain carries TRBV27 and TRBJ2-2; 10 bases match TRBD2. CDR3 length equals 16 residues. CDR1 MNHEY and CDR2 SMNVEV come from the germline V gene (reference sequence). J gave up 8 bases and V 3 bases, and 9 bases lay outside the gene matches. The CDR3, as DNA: TGTGCCAGCAGTTTCCTCGGGACTAGCGCGGGAGGGGAGCTGTTTTTT. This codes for CASSFLGTSAGGELFF.

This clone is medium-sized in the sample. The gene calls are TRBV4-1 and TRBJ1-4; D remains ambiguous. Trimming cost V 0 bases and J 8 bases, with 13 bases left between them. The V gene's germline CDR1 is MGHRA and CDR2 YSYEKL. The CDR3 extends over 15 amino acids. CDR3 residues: CASSQDWAVGEKLFF. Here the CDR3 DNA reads TGCGCCAGCAGCCAAGACTGGGCCGTCGGGGAAAAACTGTTTTTT.

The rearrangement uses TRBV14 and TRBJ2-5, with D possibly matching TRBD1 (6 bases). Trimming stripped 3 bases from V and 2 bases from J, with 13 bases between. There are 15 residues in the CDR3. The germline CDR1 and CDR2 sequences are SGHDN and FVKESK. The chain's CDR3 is CASSQIRGWQETQYF. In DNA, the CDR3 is TGTGCCAGCAGCCAGATCAGGGGTTGGCAAGAGACCCAGTACTTC.

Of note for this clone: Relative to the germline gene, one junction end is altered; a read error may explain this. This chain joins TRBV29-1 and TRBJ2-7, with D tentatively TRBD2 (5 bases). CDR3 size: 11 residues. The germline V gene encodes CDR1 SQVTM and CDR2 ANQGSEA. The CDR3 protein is CSVKEGYEQYF. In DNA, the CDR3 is TGCAGCGTTAAAGAGGGCTACGAGCAGTACTTC.

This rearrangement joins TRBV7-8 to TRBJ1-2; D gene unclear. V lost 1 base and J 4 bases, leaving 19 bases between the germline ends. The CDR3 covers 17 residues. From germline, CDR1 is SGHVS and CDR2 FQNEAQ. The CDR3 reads CASSLEVQPETGYGYTF. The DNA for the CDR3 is TGTGCCAGCAGCTTAGAGGTACAACCAGAAACGGGCTATGGCTACACCTTC.

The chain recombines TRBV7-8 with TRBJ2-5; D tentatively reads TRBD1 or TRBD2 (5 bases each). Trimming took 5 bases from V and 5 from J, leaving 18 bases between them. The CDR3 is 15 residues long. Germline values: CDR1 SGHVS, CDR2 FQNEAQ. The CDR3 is CASSRGDGAGETQYF. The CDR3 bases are TGTGCCAGCAGCAGAGGGGACGGGGCGGGTGAGACCCAGTACTTC.

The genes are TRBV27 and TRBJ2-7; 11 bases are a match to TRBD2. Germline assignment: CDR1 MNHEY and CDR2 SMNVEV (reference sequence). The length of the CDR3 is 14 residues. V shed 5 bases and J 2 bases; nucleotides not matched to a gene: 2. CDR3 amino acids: CASSPGLAAYEQYF. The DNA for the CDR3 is TGTGCCAGCAGTCCGGGACTAGCGGCCTACGAGCAGTACTTC.

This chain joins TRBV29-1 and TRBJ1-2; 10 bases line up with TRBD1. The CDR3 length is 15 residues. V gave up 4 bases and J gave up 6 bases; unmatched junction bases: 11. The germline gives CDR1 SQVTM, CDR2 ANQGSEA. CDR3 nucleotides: TGCAGCGTTGTGGGGACAGGGGTTATTTGGGATGGCTACACCTTC. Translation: CSVVGTGVIWDGYTF.

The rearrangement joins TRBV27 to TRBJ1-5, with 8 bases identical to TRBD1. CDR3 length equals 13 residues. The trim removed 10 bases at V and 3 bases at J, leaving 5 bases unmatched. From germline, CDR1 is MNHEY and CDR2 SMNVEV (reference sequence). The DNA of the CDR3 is TGTGCCACCGCGGACAGGGTCAATCAGCCCCAGCATTTT. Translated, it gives CATADRVNQPQHF.

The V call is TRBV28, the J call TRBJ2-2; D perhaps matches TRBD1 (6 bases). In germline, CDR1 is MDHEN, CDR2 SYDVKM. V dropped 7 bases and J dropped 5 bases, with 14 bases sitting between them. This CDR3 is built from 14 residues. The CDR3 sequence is CASTRTVGTGELFF. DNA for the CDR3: TGTGCCAGCACCAGGACAGTTGGGACCGGGGAGCTGTTTTTT.

Here the CDR3 reads CAWSVRGLGNQPQHF. The CDR3 coding sequence is TGTGCCTGGAGTGTACGGGGGCTGGGCAATCAGCCCCAGCATTTT. The gene calls are TRBV30 and TRBJ1-5, with D tentatively TRBD1 (6 bases). This CDR3 contains 15 residues. With 0 bases removed from V and 2 bases from J, the gap between germline ends came to 11 bases. CDR1 GTSNPN and CDR2 SVGIG come from the germline V gene (reference sequence).

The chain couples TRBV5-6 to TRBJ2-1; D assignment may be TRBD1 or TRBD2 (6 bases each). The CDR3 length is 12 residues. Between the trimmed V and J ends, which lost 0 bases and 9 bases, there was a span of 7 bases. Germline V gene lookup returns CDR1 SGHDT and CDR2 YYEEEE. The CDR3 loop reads CASSLEGGEQFF. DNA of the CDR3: TGTGCCAGCAGCTTGGAGGGGGGTGAGCAGTTCTTC.

CDR3 coding DNA: TGTGCCAGTCAGGACCGAAGCTCCTACGAGCAGTACTTC. This encodes CASQDRSSYEQYF. This chain joins TRBV7-9 and TRBJ2-7; D unclear. There are 13 residues in the CDR3. The germline CDR1 and CDR2 sequences are SEHNR and FQNEAQ (reference sequence). The V end lost 9 bases, the J end lost 0 bases, and 12 bases lay between the germline ends. Full variable domain (outside the CDR3, taken from reference TRBV7-9 and TRBJ2-7): DTGVSQNPRHKITKRGQNVTFRCDPISEHNRLYWYRQTLGQGPEFLTYFQNEAQLEKSRLLSDRFSAERPKGSFSTLEIQRTEQGDSAMYLCASQDRSSYEQYFGPGTRLTVT.

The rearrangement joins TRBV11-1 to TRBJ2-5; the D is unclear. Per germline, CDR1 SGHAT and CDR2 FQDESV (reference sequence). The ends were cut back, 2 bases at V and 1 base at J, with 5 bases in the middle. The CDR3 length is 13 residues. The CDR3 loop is CASSLTLQETQYF. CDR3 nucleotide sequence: TGTGCCAGCAGCTTAACCCTCCAAGAGACCCAGTACTTC.

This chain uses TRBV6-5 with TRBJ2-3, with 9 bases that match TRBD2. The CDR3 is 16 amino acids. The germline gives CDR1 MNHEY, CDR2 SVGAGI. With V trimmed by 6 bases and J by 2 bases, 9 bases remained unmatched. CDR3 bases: TGTGCCAGCAGCTACGAATTAGCGGGAGACACAGATACGCAGTATTTT. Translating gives CASSYELAGDTDTQYF.

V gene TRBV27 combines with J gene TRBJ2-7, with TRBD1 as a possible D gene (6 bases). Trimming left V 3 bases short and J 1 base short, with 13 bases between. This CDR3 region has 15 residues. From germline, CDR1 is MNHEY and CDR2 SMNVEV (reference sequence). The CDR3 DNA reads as TGTGCCAGCAGTTTGTCGACAGGAAGGTCCTACGAGCAGTACTTC. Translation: CASSLSTGRSYEQYF.

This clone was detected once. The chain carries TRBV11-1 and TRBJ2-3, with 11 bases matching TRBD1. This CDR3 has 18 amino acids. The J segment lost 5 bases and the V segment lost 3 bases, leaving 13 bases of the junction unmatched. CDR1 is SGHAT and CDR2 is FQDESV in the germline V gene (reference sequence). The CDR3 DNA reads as TGTGCCAGCAGCTTGTTGATGAGGACAGGGGGCTACATAGATACGCAGTATTTT. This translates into CASSLLMRTGGYIDTQYF. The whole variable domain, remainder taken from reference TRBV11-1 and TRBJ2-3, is EAEVAQSPRYKITEKSQAVAFWCDPISGHATLYWYRQILGQGPELLVQFQDESVVDDSQLPKDRFSAERLKGVDSTLKIQPAELGDSAMYLCASSLLMRTGGYIDTQYFGPGTRLTVL.

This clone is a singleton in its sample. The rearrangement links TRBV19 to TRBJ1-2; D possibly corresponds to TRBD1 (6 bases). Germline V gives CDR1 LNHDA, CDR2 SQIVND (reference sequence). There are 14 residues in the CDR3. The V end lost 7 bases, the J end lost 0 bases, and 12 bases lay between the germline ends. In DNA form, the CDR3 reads TGTGCCAGTACCCGGGGGGCTGCTAACTATGGCTACACCTTC. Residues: CASTRGAANYGYTF.